The clone carrying this TCR beta chain was counted ten times or more. It was RNA transcripts that yielded the amplified TCR beta CDR3 regions. A set of HTBI primers served as the primers for a first-round RT-PCR of the TCR CDR3. TCRdb re-derived calls from the multiplex PCR reads in MiXCR, one entry per CDR3 protein. The repertoire holds roughly 360,000 distinct CDR3 sequences, with 13% as singletons. These data come from a study of T cells in Graves' hyperthyroidism and ophthalmopathy. In the study overall: Peripheral blood samples were taken at initial diagnosis, prior to any treatment.

Germline V gives CDR1 SNHLY, CDR2 FYNNEI. Trimming shortened V by 7 bases and J by 6 bases, and 12 bases separated the two germline ends. The CDR3 contains 13 residues. Sequencing was performed on blood. The clonotype was recovered from a man aged 30-40 years with Graves' hyperthyroidism that later progressed to Graves' ophthalmopathy. The J gene is TRBJ2-2, the V gene TRBV2; D possibly corresponds to TRBD2 (7 bases). CDR3 nucleotides: TGTGCCAGCAACAGAGGGGGGGCCGGGGAGCTGTTTTTT. Encoded protein: CASNRGGAGELFF. Based on the CDR3 plus reference TRBV2 and TRBJ2-2, the full variable domain is EPEVTQTPSHQVTQMGQEVILRCVPISNHLYFYWYRQILGQKVEFLVSFYNNEISEKSEIFDDQFSVERPDGSNFTLKIRSTKLEDSAMYFCASNRGGAGELFFGEGSRLTVL.